This TCR beta chain derives from a study of blood T cell repertoires in COVID-19. Study in general: There were acute and convalescent COVID-19 samples, and they came from the United States, Italy and Spain.

The CDR3 spans 15 residues. CDR1 SGHDT and CDR2 YYEEEE come from the germline V gene. V lost 5 bases and J 2 bases, leaving 14 bases between the germline ends. Assay used: immunoSEQ multiplex PCR; TCRdb lists only in-frame clones, some missing. The sample has over 250,000 clones, around 91% seen once. This chain joins TRBV5-6 and TRBJ2-1; D is ambiguous. The source of this sequence is a woman aged 60-75 years with acute or convalescent COVID-19. The sequenced sample consisted of peripheral blood. The CDR3 sequence: CASSGRNRPYNEQFF. The DNA for the CDR3 is TGTGCCAGCAGTGGTCGTAACAGACCCTACAATGAGCAGTTCTTC. The whole variable domain, filled in from reference TRBV5-6 and TRBJ2-1, reads DAGVTQSPTHLIKTRGQQVTLRCSPKSGHDTVSWYQQALGQGPQFIFQYYEEEERQRGNFPDRFSGHQFPNYSSELNVNALLLGDSALYLCASSGRNRPYNEQFFGPGTRLTVL.